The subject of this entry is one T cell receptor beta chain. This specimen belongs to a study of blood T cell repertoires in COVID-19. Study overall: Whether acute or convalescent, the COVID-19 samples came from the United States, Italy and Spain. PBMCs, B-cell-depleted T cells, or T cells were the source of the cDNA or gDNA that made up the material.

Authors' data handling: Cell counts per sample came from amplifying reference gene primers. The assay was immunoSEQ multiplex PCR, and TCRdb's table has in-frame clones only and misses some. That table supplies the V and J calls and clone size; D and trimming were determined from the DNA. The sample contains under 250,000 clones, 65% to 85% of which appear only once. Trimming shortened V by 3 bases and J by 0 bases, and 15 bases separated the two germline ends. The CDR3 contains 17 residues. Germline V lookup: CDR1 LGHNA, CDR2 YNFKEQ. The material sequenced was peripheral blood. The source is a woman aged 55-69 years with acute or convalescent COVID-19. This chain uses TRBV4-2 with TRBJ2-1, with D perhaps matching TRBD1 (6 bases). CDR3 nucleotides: TGTGCCAGCAGCCAGGGGGCGGGCACGAGCTCCTACAATGAGCAGTTCTTC. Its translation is CASSQGAGTSSYNEQFF.